This TCR beta chain was recorded in a study of a mutant IDH1 vaccine in newly diagnosed glioma (dated by TCRdb to the early 2020s). The study in broad terms: The roughly 30 treated patients were roughly 62% male and around 40% female, with a mean age of roughly 42 years. Prior to enrollment, standard therapy consisting of radiotherapy alone, temozolomide alone, or radiochemotherapy with temozolomide had been administered to patients, with the combination being received by most patients. Peripheral blood was collected at six visits: V03 (baseline), V05, V07, V10, V12 and V13. For exploratory analyses, longitudinal TCRB deep sequencing was carried out in about two dozen treated patients wherever samples were available. Paper-wide results and their limitations: It was noted by the authors that analyses of patient blood samples could not be reproduced owing to sample limitations. Selection of PBMC samples for TCRB deep sequencing was based on availability. Changes in the top peripheral T cell clonotypes picked up by TCRB sequencing did not appear to be linked to pseudoprogression. Immune responses induced by the vaccine were seen in more than 85% of patients across multiple MHC alleles.

Reading the label with the study, this specimen's time point is: baseline, week 1 (first vaccination visit). In light of the paper, this sample's treatment or condition label describes: pre-vaccination baseline after standard-of-care therapy. The donors had newly diagnosed IDH1-mutant astrocytomas of WHO grade 3 or 4 that showed loss of nuclear ATRX. The samples were drawn from NOA16, a multicentre, single-arm, open-label phase I trial in Germany that tested a mutant IDH1 peptide vaccine in humans for the first time. For immunogenicity testing, the blood drawn at visit V03 was used as the baseline sample. Genomic DNA for TCRB sequencing was extracted from EDTA blood using the DNeasy Blood and Tissue Kit. Relative to germline, V is 1 base shorter and J is 0 bases shorter, with 11 bases between their ends. From its cysteine to its phenylalanine, the CDR3 spans 16 amino acids. Here the CDR3 DNA is all that survives: 48 bases in frame from base 1. Per the germline V gene (reference sequence), MNHEY is the CDR1 and SMNVEV is the CDR2.

Library creation used the immunoSEQ multiplex PCR assay. Rearranged TCR beta chain sequences were amplified with the hsTCRB Kit following the manufacturer's protocol. An Illumina MiSeq was used to sequence the TCRB libraries. The paper's data handling went like this. Demultiplexing, trimming and gene mapping were performed with the kit vendor's proprietary platform. TCRdb provides this immuneACCESS table in a form limited to in-frame rearrangements. Some clones are lacking; in checked studies, under half of them reflect an unresolved V gene, and why the rest are absent is not known. D and trimming come from the DNA, and the V and J calls and clone size come from that table. A total of 15,000 or so clones appear in this sample, about 80% of them only once. More than 8.5% of the sample is in the top ten clones. About this clone itself: Its antigen is currently not known. No base-level quality is on record; no much larger clone is a single base apart.

Sample: PBMCs, taken from a glioma patient treated with radiotherapy, temozolomide or both. The clonotype was recovered from a man aged 35-49 years with glioma. The V and J genes are TRBV27 and TRBJ2-3; the D gene assignment is perhaps TRBD1 or TRBD2, with each matching 6 bases. The DNA reads as follows: TGTGCCAGCAGTTTATATGGGGGGCTAAGCACAGATACGCAGTATTTT. Protein translation: CASSLYGGLSTDTQYF.